This T cell receptor beta chain was found in a study of T-cell memory formation after mild COVID-19. Germline V gene sequence: CDR1 DFQATT, CDR2 SNEGSKA (reference sequence). This CDR3 region has 17 residues. After removal of 3 bases from V and 6 bases from J, the junction contained 16 bases not matched to a gene. This clonotype was seen a few times. A single record per CDR3 protein comes from TCRdb applying MiXCR to the 5' RACE reads. The table records about 440,000 distinct CDR3 sequences, about 20% of them present only once. What was sequenced was PBMCs or a T cell subset sorted from them (not recorded which). The chain employs TRBV20-1 and TRBJ1-5, with 8 positions matching TRBD1. This receptor was identified in an adult woman who had mild COVID-19 (a few samples of this study predate the infection). Cell type and time point are not known. CDR3 coding DNA: TGCAGTGCTAGGACCGCCCCCGGGACAGGTAAAGGTCAGCCCCAGCATTTT. Residues: CSARTAPGTGKGQPQHF.